This is a list of T cell receptor beta chains from one sample in a study of neoadjuvant nivolumab and ipilimumab in lung cancer. Here immunoSEQ multiplex PCR was the method, and the copy in TCRdb shows in-frame clones only, minus some. The data contain over 5,500 clones, less than 65% of them singletons. The source was tumor tissue, collected after neoadjuvant nivolumab, alone or with ipilimumab, at or shortly before surgery. These receptors all stem from an adult with non-small cell lung cancer. Both conserved end residues are part of each CDR3. The order of the fields is J gene, clone size, D gene, V gene, CDR3 protein, CDR3 DNA. A D gene is named only where the DNA matches it firmly. Size values are once, few and many counts, or a class for expanded clones, and some rows have none.

TRBJ2-1 NA TRBD2 TRBV5-5 CASSPGTSGRNEQFF TGTGCCAGCAGCCCCGGGACTAGCGGGAGAAATGAGCAGTTCTTC
TRBJ1-4 few NA TRBV7-9 CASSLRGQEGKLFF TGTGCCAGCAGCTTGAGAGGGCAGGAAGGAAAACTGTTTTTT
TRBJ2-7 NA NA TRBV30 CAWGKRTYEQYF TGTGCCTGGGGAAAAAGAACCTACGAGCAGTACTTC
TRBJ2-7 NA NA TRBV28 CASRGPGISYAQYF TGTGCCAGCAGGGGTCCAGGCATCTCCTACGCGCAGTACTTC
TRBJ1-1 few NA TRBV5-1 CASSSRGGNTEAFF TGCGCCAGCAGCTCAAGAGGGGGAAACACTGAAGCTTTCTTT
TRBJ2-3 NA NA TRBV9 CASSDLGLVADYITDTQYF TGTGCCAGCAGCGACCTGGGGCTGGTAGCGGACTATATCACAGATACGCAGTATTTT
TRBJ2-1 NA NA TRBV10-3 CAISESGTTTYNEQFF TGTGCCATCAGTGAATCCGGGACGACCACCTACAATGAGCAGTTCTTC
TRBJ1-2 few NA TRBV10-3 CAITTDSLYGYTF TGTGCCATTACGACCGACAGCCTCTATGGCTACACCTTC
TRBJ2-1 few TRBD2 TRBV9 CASSSRTSATRNEQFF TGTGCCAGCAGCTCCCGGACTAGCGCGACAAGGAATGAGCAGTTCTTC
TRBJ2-7 NA TRBD2 TRBV6-1 CASRTEPAGRVEQYF TGTGCCAGCAGGACGGAGCCAGCGGGGAGGGTCGAGCAGTACTTC
TRBJ1-5 NA NA TRBV2 CASNIKRGNQPQHF TGTGCCAGCAACATTAAAAGAGGTAATCAGCCCCAGCATTTT
TRBJ1-1 NA NA TRBV25-1 CASSEFPDSEAFF TGTGCCAGCAGTGAATTCCCTGACAGTGAAGCTTTCTTT
TRBJ2-1 NA NA TRBV7-8 CASSLVQGSNEQFF TGTGCCAGCAGCTTAGTTCAAGGGTCGAATGAGCAGTTCTTC
TRBJ1-1 NA NA TRBV14 CASSPPNTAEAFF TGTGCCAGCAGCCCCCCCAATACGGCTGAAGCTTTCTTT
TRBJ1-1 NA NA TRBV10-3 CAISGRGGTEAFF TGTGCCATCAGTGGAAGGGGAGGCACTGAAGCTTTCTTT
TRBJ2-1 NA TRBD2 TRBV18 CASSLVGAGVHNEQFF TGTGCCAGCTCGCTTGTTGGCGCGGGAGTTCACAATGAGCAGTTCTTC
TRBJ2-2 NA NA TRBV21-1 CAVTLRGVCTGELFF TGTGCCGTTACGCTCCGGGGGGTGTGCACCGGGGAGCTGTTTTTT
TRBJ1-1 NA TRBD1 TRBV5-1 CASSLGGQGNTEAFF TGCGCCAGCAGCCTGGGGGGACAGGGGAACACTGAAGCTTTCTTT
TRBJ1-1 NA NA TRBV27 CASTLNQQLNTEAFF TGTGCCAGCACCCTTAACCAGCAATTGAACACTGAAGCTTTCTTT
TRBJ2-7 NA TRBD2 TRBV2 CASKTGTTIFYEQYF TGTGCCAGCAAAACCGGGACTACCATTTTCTACGAGCAGTACTTC
TRBJ2-7 NA TRBD2 TRBV14 CASSRWTSGRYEQYF TGTGCCAGCAGCCGTTGGACTAGCGGGAGGTACGAGCAGTACTTC
TRBJ1-2 NA NA TRBV6-5 CASRPLGDYGYTF TGTGCCAGCAGACCCCTGGGGGACTATGGCTACACCTTC
TRBJ1-2 once NA TRBV19 CASSINRDNYGYTF TGTGCCAGTAGTATTAACCGGGATAACTATGGCTACACCTTC
TRBJ1-1 few TRBD1 TRBV29-1 CVVGTGTEAFF TGCGTAGTCGGGACAGGGACTGAAGCTTTCTTT
TRBJ1-2 NA NA TRBV9 CASSVRQNYGYTF TGTGCCAGCAGCGTTCGACAGAACTATGGCTACACCTTC
TRBJ1-1 NA NA TRBV6-1 CASSEGWVAEAFF TGTGCCAGCAGTGAAGGTTGGGTAGCTGAAGCTTTCTTT
TRBJ2-3 NA TRBD2 TRBV9 CASSAYSSGSVDTQYF TGTGCCAGCAGCGCCTACTCCAGCGGGAGTGTGGATACGCAGTATTTT
TRBJ1-2 NA NA TRBV2 CASSEGAALSYGYTF TGTGCCAGCAGTGAAGGGGCAGCCCTGAGCTATGGCTACACCTTC
TRBJ1-5 NA TRBD1 TRBV18 CASSPDRGRTQHF TGTGCCAGCTCCCCGGACAGGGGGCGCACCCAGCATTTT
TRBJ2-2 medium-sized TRBD1 TRBV5-5 CASSFRDRANTGELFF TGTGCCAGCAGCTTCCGAGACAGGGCGAACACCGGGGAGCTGTTTTTT
TRBJ1-3 once NA TRBV11-2 CASSSSVDGNTIYF TGTGCCAGCAGCTCCTCGGTAGACGGAAACACCATATATTTT
TRBJ1-2 large TRBD1 TRBV27 CASSPGQGKNTF TGTGCCAGCAGCCCTGGACAGGGAAAAAACACCTTC
TRBJ2-3 NA TRBD2 TRBV11-2 CASSPRTSGLTDTQYF TGTGCCAGCAGCCCCCGGACTAGCGGGTTGACAGATACGCAGTATTTT
TRBJ1-1 NA TRBD1 TRBV5-1 CASSLAGQGGEVNTEAFF TGCGCCAGCAGCTTGGCGGGACAGGGTGGGGAAGTGAACACTGAAGCTTTCTTT
TRBJ2-7 NA NA TRBV29-1 CSVRKIDPRGEQYF TGCAGCGTCCGAAAGATTGACCCACGGGGCGAGCAGTACTTC
TRBJ1-1 NA TRBD1 TRBV5-1 CASSLASGTDYPAGAFF TGCGCCAGCAGCTTGGCCTCTGGGACAGATTACCCCGCGGGGGCTTTCTTT
TRBJ2-1 large TRBD1 TRBV28 CASSRGQGRNEQFF TGTGCCAGCAGTCGCGGACAGGGGAGGAATGAGCAGTTCTTC
TRBJ2-1 NA NA TRBV15 CATSDILANEQFF TGTGCCACCAGCGACATTCTAGCTAATGAGCAGTTCTTC
TRBJ2-7 NA TRBD1 TRBV27 CASRRTGGDEQYF TGTGCCAGCAGACGGACAGGGGGCGACGAGCAGTACTTC
TRBJ1-5 NA NA TRBV6-5 CASRPRAGANQPQHF TGTGCCAGCAGGCCCCGGGCAGGGGCCAATCAGCCCCAGCATTTT
TRBJ2-1 NA TRBD2 TRBV5-8 CASSLGTSGYNEQFF TGTGCCAGCAGTCTGGGGACTAGCGGCTACAATGAGCAGTTCTTC